Listed below are T cell receptor beta chains from one sample, sequenced in a study of beta chain features in type 1 diabetes. The table came from immunoSEQ multiplex PCR; TCRdb's copy has only in-frame clones and leaves some out. The sample carries under 400,000 clones, about 15% recorded once. The material sequenced was central memory CD4+ T cells from blood. The receptors here all came from a man aged 25 to 40 in good health. The CDR3 runs from the conserved cysteine through the conserved F or W. D genes are given only for firm matches. Only part of the rows carry a size: once, few, many, or a class if the clone is expanded.

abundance | j_gene | d_gene | v_gene | CDR3aa | CDR3nt
few | TRBJ2-3 | TRBD2 | TRBV25-1 | CASSVTSGRRTDTQYF | TGTGCCAGCAGTGTTACTAGCGGGAGGCGCACAGATACGCAGTATTTT
few | TRBJ1-1 | NA | TRBV18 | CASSPILNTEAFF | TGTGCCAGCTCACCAATCTTGAACACTGAAGCTTTCTTT
NA | TRBJ2-3 | NA | TRBV6-1 | CASSSGSSTDTQYF | TGTGCCAGCTCAAGCGGATCTAGCACAGATACGCAGTATTTT
NA | TRBJ2-4 | NA | TRBV12-5 | CASGLVIRDSVIQYF | TGTGCTAGTGGTTTGGTAATCCGGGACTCTGTCATTCAGTACTTC
few | TRBJ2-3 | TRBD2 | TRBV5-6 | CASSLSGGRDTQYF | TGTGCCAGCAGCTTATCGGGAGGGAGAGATACGCAGTATTTT
few | TRBJ2-3 | TRBD2 | TRBV7-2 | CASSLLAGGGTDTQYF | TGTGCCAGCAGCTTACTAGCGGGAGGAGGCACAGATACGCAGTATTTT
NA | TRBJ1-5 | TRBD1 | TRBV5-5 | CASSPAGDSSNQPQHF | TGTGCCAGCAGCCCCGCGGGGGACAGTAGCAATCAGCCCCAGCATTTT
few | TRBJ2-2 | NA | TRBV18 | CASSYQANTGELFF | TGTGCCAGCTCCTACCAGGCGAACACCGGGGAGCTGTTTTTT
NA | TRBJ1-1 | NA | TRBV11-2 | CASSARVPGHMNTEAFF | TGTGCCAGCAGCGCGAGGGTCCCGGGACATATGAACACTGAAGCTTTCTTT
few | TRBJ1-1 | TRBD1 | TRBV29-1 | CSVKAGTANTEAFF | TGCAGCGTGAAAGCCGGGACAGCCAACACTGAAGCTTTCTTT
NA | TRBJ2-3 | NA | TRBV9 | CASSVMSAQTDTQYF | TGTGCCAGCAGCGTCATGAGCGCCCAAACAGATACGCAGTATTTT
few | TRBJ1-5 | NA | TRBV30 | CAWSRPVVGPQHF | TGTGCCTGGAGTCGTCCCGTGGTGGGTCCCCAGCATTTT
few | TRBJ2-3 | NA | TRBV6-4 | CASSDRGGTDTQYF | TGTGCCAGCAGTGACAGGGGGGGTACAGATACGCAGTATTTT
NA | TRBJ2-2 | TRBD1 | TRBV19 | CASRGTANTGELFF | TGTGCCAGTAGGGGGACAGCGAACACCGGGGAGCTGTTTTTT
many | TRBJ2-1 | NA | TRBV11-2 | CASSLLSGRSNEQFF | TGTGCCAGCAGCTTATTGTCGGGGCGATCCAATGAGCAGTTCTTC
few | TRBJ2-2 | TRBD1 | TRBV5-4 | CASSQVFQGASTGELFF | TGTGCCAGCAGCCAGGTGTTTCAGGGGGCATCTACCGGGGAGCTGTTTTTT
NA | TRBJ1-1 | NA | TRBV6-6 | CASSSRWNTEAFF | TGTGCCAGCAGCTCGCGCTGGAACACTGAAGCTTTCTTT
many | TRBJ2-5 | NA | TRBV7-7 | CASSSLSVETQYF | TGTGCCAGCAGCTCCCTCTCAGTAGAGACCCAGTACTTC
NA | TRBJ1-5 | NA | TRBV7-3 | CASSPGEVPQPQHF | TGTGCCAGCAGTCCAGGCGAGGTTCCCCAGCCCCAGCATTTT
NA | TRBJ2-3 | TRBD1 | TRBV9 | CASSPSTGDADTQYF | TGTGCCAGCAGCCCCTCAACAGGGGATGCAGATACGCAGTATTTT
many | TRBJ2-5 | TRBD1 | TRBV7-6 | CASSLRTGQETQYF | TGTGCCAGCAGCCTAAGGACAGGACAAGAGACCCAGTACTTC
few | TRBJ2-5 | NA | TRBV18 | CASSRRETQYF | TGTGCCAGCTCACGTCGGGAGACCCAGTACTTC
NA | TRBJ1-3 | NA | TRBV7-8 | CASSLLGFEGSLKNTIYF | TGTGCCAGCAGCTTACTCGGGTTTGAGGGATCCCTGAAGAACACCATATATTTT
NA | TRBJ2-5 | TRBD2 | TRBV30 | CAWSHRAGLSPQETQYF | TGTGCCTGGAGCCATAGGGCGGGACTAAGTCCCCAAGAGACCCAGTACTTC
few | TRBJ2-3 | NA | TRBV11-2 | CASSPRGGDPTDTQYF | TGTGCCAGCAGTCCCCGGGGCGGGGATCCCACAGATACGCAGTATTTT
few | TRBJ2-1 | NA | TRBV5-5 | CASSLDPGNNEQFF | TGTGCCAGCAGCTTGGACCCGGGTAACAATGAGCAGTTCTTC
once | TRBJ1-5 | NA | TRBV7-8 | CASSLDGGRGQPQHF | TGTGCCAGCAGCTTAGATGGGGGCCGGGGTCAGCCCCAGCATTTT
NA | TRBJ1-5 | NA | TRBV5-1 | CASSLGPFNQPQHF | TGCGCCAGCAGCTTGGGGCCCTTCAATCAGCCCCAGCATTTT
few | TRBJ2-7 | NA | TRBV7-9 | CASSLARPPDEQYF | TGTGCCAGCAGCTTAGCGAGGCCCCCAGACGAGCAGTACTTC
few | TRBJ2-7 | NA | TRBV11-2 | CASSLAVGEQYF | TGTGCCAGCAGCTTAGCCGTGGGGGAGCAGTACTTC
few | TRBJ2-7 | NA | TRBV5-1 | CASSLSGLQEQYF | TGCGCCAGCAGCTTATCCGGGCTTCAGGAGCAGTACTTC
few | TRBJ2-5 | TRBD2 | TRBV9 | CASSVGEGSGVTQYF | TGTGCCAGCAGCGTAGGTGAAGGGAGCGGGGTGACCCAGTACTTC
once | TRBJ1-1 | NA | TRBV6-5 | CATQSGPMNTEAFF | TGTGCTACGCAGTCCGGGCCGATGAACACTGAAGCTTTCTTT
few | TRBJ1-2 | NA | TRBV7-9 | CASSLDGINYGYTF | TGTGCCAGCAGCCTCGACGGAATTAACTATGGCTACACCTTC
few | TRBJ1-2 | TRBD1 | TRBV4-3 | CASSHPTGGEGYTF | TGCGCCAGCAGCCACCCGACAGGGGGTGAAGGCTACACCTTC
few | TRBJ1-5 | NA | TRBV18 | CASSPMEGKQPQHF | TGTGCCAGCTCACCAATGGAAGGCAAACAGCCCCAGCATTTT
NA | TRBJ1-2 | NA | TRBV4-1 | CASSLEGRDYGYTF | TGCGCCAGCAGTTTAGAGGGGCGCGACTATGGCTACACCTTC
NA | TRBJ2-7 | TRBD1 | TRBV7-9 | CASSLDRGFSDSDEQYF | TGTGCCAGCAGCTTGGACAGGGGTTTCTCGGATTCGGACGAGCAGTACTTC
many | TRBJ1-1 | TRBD1 | TRBV25-1 | CASTGGTEAFF | TGTGCCAGCACAGGGGGCACTGAAGCTTTCTTT
NA | TRBJ2-7 | NA | TRBV18 | CASSPATYEQYF | TGTGCCAGCTCACCAGCCACCTACGAGCAGTACTTC
few | TRBJ1-1 | TRBD1 | TRBV6-1 | CASSLTGGTEAFF | TGTGCCAGCAGTCTCACAGGGGGCACTGAAGCTTTCTTT
few | TRBJ1-5 | NA | TRBV6-1 | CASSPVGFDQPQHF | TGTGCCAGCAGTCCTGTGGGATTCGATCAGCCCCAGCATTTT
few | TRBJ1-1 | NA | TRBV5-1 | CASSLVGLLVFLNTEAFF | TGCGCCAGCAGCTTGGTGGGACTACTTGTATTTTTGAACACTGAAGCTTTCTTT
few | TRBJ2-7 | TRBD1 | TRBV5-4 | CASSYTGTGFRYEQYF | TGTGCCAGCAGCTACACCGGGACAGGGTTCCGGTACGAGCAGTACTTC
NA | TRBJ2-2 | TRBD1 | TRBV28 | CARSPAGQGARGGELFF | TGTGCCCGCAGTCCCGCGGGACAGGGGGCTCGGGGCGGGGAGCTGTTTTTT
few | TRBJ2-1 | NA | TRBV6-5 | CASSPLVPYNEQFF | TGTGCCAGCAGTCCACTGGTGCCCTACAATGAGCAGTTCTTC
NA | TRBJ2-3 | NA | TRBV5-6 | CASSGGLASDTQYF | TGTGCCAGCAGCGGGGGACTGGCCAGCGATACGCAGTATTTT
NA | TRBJ2-7 | TRBD1 | TRBV7-2 | CASSLAGQGAEGQYF | TGTGCCAGCAGCTTAGCCGGACAGGGGGCAGAGGGGCAGTACTTC
NA | TRBJ2-7 | TRBD2 | TRBV9 | CASIWSSGGYEQYF | TGTGCCAGCATATGGTCTAGCGGGGGTTACGAGCAGTACTTC
NA | TRBJ2-1 | NA | TRBV28 | CASSSPSSARYNEQFF | TGTGCCAGCAGTTCGCCGTCTAGCGCCAGGTACAATGAGCAGTTCTTC
NA | TRBJ1-2 | NA | TRBV6-6 | CASRRTASNYGYTF | TGTGCCAGCAGACGGACAGCCTCAAACTATGGCTACACCTTC
many | TRBJ1-6 | NA | TRBV7-9 | CATDGASLDSPLHF | TGTGCCACCGACGGGGCATCTTTAGACTCACCCCTCCACTTT